This record concerns one TCR beta chain sequence. This clone's antigen is unknown. One base away there is no much larger clone; base qualities are not given. The data derive from a study of cytomegalovirus exposure and HLA in healthy donors (dated by TCRdb to the late 2010s). For context, the study as a whole: An earlier analysis of 587 of the donors reported more than 250 Gb of sequence data and some 100 million unique TCR beta sequences from roughly 180 million T cells. About 330 gigabases of sequencing data and roughly 80 million unique TCR sequences made up an early release that covered approximately 700 HLA-typed donors. Of the roughly 400 genotyped donors, 65% to 90% fell in the genetic ancestry cluster associated with self-reported Caucasian donors. The study aimed to test whether signatures of past pathogen exposure could be identified by cataloging public T cell receptors. Using immunosequencing, the study profiled T cell repertoires from about 610 subjects and related those repertoires to cytomegalovirus serostatus. Along with the roughly 670-subject first cohort, a separate validation cohort of over 90 different subjects was used. To predict cytomegalovirus infection status, the study combined high-throughput TCR immunosequencing, statistical association of individual TCRs with disease status, and machine learning. A later analysis re-examined previously published TCR beta repertoires from about 700 donors and added high-resolution HLA genotyping to investigate patterns of TCR occurrence. Rather than using new phenotypic data, the later analysis identified candidate immune exposures from TCR beta sequences and from how often those sequences occurred across donors. In an earlier analysis of a few hundred of the donors, high-throughput TCR beta sequencing was used to judge whether each TCR beta V gene segment behaved as functional or pseudogenic. Donor age, sex, ethnicity and CMV serostatus were compiled together with the repertoire data. A later genetic analysis used genome-wide SNP genotypes for 398 of the 666 donors, treating that subset as a discovery cohort. All discovery cohort repertoires had been generated on a single sequencing platform. Both class I and class II loci were covered by HLA typing, at four-digit resolution. The number of typed donors differed by locus: roughly 629-630 for A, B, C, DRB1 and DQB1; 500 to 550 for DQA1; approximately 600 for DPA1; and roughly 450 for DPB1. Four to six DR-DQ haplotypes were handled as single units for association and clustering, since linkage in the cohort was strong. Among 300 to 450 genotyped donors of the cohort, an average of around 240,000 unique TCR beta nucleotide sequences were sequenced per donor, roughly 18% of them non-productive. Points the paper makes about the study in general: At a false discovery rate of 0.05, a later analysis linked roughly 17,000 TCR beta sequences to specific HLA alleles. Assigning TCR associations to individual alleles was difficult when HLA alleles, especially DR and DQ, strongly co-occurred. A cluster of highly shared sequence variants was judged likely to be a technical artifact of the sequencing pipeline. In a later analysis, the rate of TCR association differed among HLA loci, with DRB1 alleles having the most associated TCRs and HLA-C alleles having the fewest. V-gene and J-gene trimming of TCR beta chains was associated with a missense DCLRE1C variant in a later genetic analysis, and the association was replicated in an independent cohort. In a later analysis, HLA-associated TCR beta chains were found to be more clonally expanded and to have lower generation probabilities than equally common non-associated chains. Immune exposure information for the cohort was limited to CMV serostatus. In a later genetic analysis, fewer N-insertions in productive TCRs were reported among donors in an Asian-associated ancestry cluster than the 666-donor mean. The 87-base-pair reads could not distinguish some IMGT-functional V segments, including TRBV6-2 and TRBV6-3, so those segments were excluded. Roughly uniform sequencing depth across donors was assumed in presence/absence analyses, although this assumption may not hold. While some public TCRs were present in many individuals, most TCR sequences turned up only very rarely across donors. A few of the identified cytomegalovirus-associated TCR beta chains were confirmed in vitro to be specific for cytomegalovirus antigens. In this cohort, only TCR beta chains were sequenced, and detectable features were limited by the absence of alpha or paired-chain data. A later analysis found that most CMV-associated TCR beta chains appeared HLA-restricted, with HLA associations seemingly driven largely by CMV exposure. In a later analysis, several top co-occurrence clusters were reported to appear linked to parvovirus B19, influenza, CMV and Epstein-Barr virus. In both the original and validation cohorts, the classifier was reported to diagnose cytomegalovirus status with high specificity and sensitivity. Correlated functional status among segregating V segments might reflect linkage disequilibrium, but an unknown experimental factor could not be ruled out. In an earlier analysis of 587 of the donors, most TCR beta V segments appeared in productive rearrangements about 87% or about 30% of the time, broadly matching IMGT annotations. Because some donors lacked HLA typing at each locus, the association tests relied only on the typed subset. It was suggested by the authors that the approach could potentially be generalized to other disease states and immunological phenotypes. The earlier analysis of approximately 540 of the donors excluded 15 to 20 rarely observed V segments, including chromosome 9 orphons, because counts were too low. A further reported finding was that TCR beta sequences accurately predicted the HLA-A and HLA-B alleles for most subjects in the first cohort. A total of 150 or so TCR beta chains were listed by the study as associated with cytomegalovirus.

The cohort was made up of approximately 700 healthy bone marrow donors. At the time of sampling, all cohort members were nominally healthy, though unrecorded immune exposures were likely present. The donor was CMV seronegative and was included in the group of a few hundred seronegative cohort members. A peripheral blood sample was collected from each donor, and TCR beta sequencing was performed on peripheral blood mononuclear cells. The Qiagen DNeasy Blood Extraction Kit was used to extract genomic DNA from the blood cell samples. Libraries were constructed by the immunoSEQ multiplex PCR assay. A mixture of 60 forward primers for TCR Vbeta segments and 13 reverse primers for TCR Jbeta segments was used in the multiplex PCR. Amplification of the CDR3 region of rearranged TCR beta genes was performed with a multiplex PCR assay on genomic DNA. On the Illumina HiSeq System, the amplified TCR beta libraries were sequenced as 87-base-pair reads. Per the authors' processing: A later analysis tallied some 79 million unique TCR beta chains across the 660 or so repertoires, and approximately 11 million of those chains were shared by two or more donors. Raw reads were error-corrected and collapsed into unique sequences with a nearest-neighbor algorithm that merged closely related sequences to remove PCR and sequencing errors. Alignment of CDR3 sequences to IMGT reference sequences was used to assign V, D and J gene segments. For a sequence to be retained, a match of at least six nucleotides was required to both a V gene segment and a J gene segment. Rearrangements were classified as productive when the CDR3 lacked stop codons and remained in frame with V and J, and all other rearrangements were classified as non-productive. CDR3 was defined by IMGT convention, running from the second conserved V-encoded cysteine to the conserved J-encoded phenylalanine. The earlier analysis of about 560 of the donors excluded any sequence lacking an unambiguous match to a single V gene segment. An earlier analysis of fewer than 650 of the donors classified V segments as functional when productive rearrangements were above 56.7% and as segregating when the standard deviation between donors was above 5%. A statistical classification framework was built to diagnose cytomegalovirus status from the catalog of TCR beta chain sequences. V and J gene assignment, in a later analysis, came from comparing TCR nucleotide sequences with IMGT/GENE-DB human TR gene sequences. In a later analysis, CDR3 sequences and most-parsimonious VDJ recombination scenarios were assigned using the TCRdist pipeline. In a later analysis, each TCR beta chain was defined by its CDR3 amino acid sequence together with its V-gene family, and reads without a unique V-gene family were excluded. A later analysis removed 592 highly shared, low-generation-probability nucleotide sequences to deal with suspected cross-contamination and a sequencing artifact. In a later analysis, a clonal expansion index was calculated for each public chain from normalized within-repertoire ranks of inferred template counts. A later analysis computed generation probabilities with a VDJ recombination model fitted to out-of-frame rearrangements, and checked the results against IGoR. A later analysis scored TCR-TCR, TCR-HLA and TCR-CMV co-occurrence with hypergeometric tests, applying a repertoire-size bias correction to TCR pairs. False discovery rates were estimated in a later analysis by permuting HLA or CMV assignments 20 times. In a later analysis, co-occurring TCRs were grouped with DBSCAN, and TCRdist sequence similarity was added when clustering was performed within HLA-allele-positive subsets. Repertoires with fewer than 30,000 or more than 120,000 public chains, plus five repertoires with anomalous nucleotide sharing, were excluded from co-occurrence clustering. The table comes from immuneACCESS by way of TCRdb, which keeps in-frame sequences with V and J called. Part of the clones is missing from these tables; in studies checked, under half for an unresolved V gene and the rest for unknown reasons. V and J calls plus clone size are reproduced from that table; the DNA served to infer D and trimming. Across this sample there are around 200,000 clones, with almost 85% seen only once. Of the sample, about 2.2% is held by the ten largest clones.

The CDR3 contains 13 residues, cysteine and phenylalanine counted. The entry retains the CDR3 DNA only, 39 bases that are in frame from base 1. Trimming at the junction amounts to 8 bases on V and 2 bases on J, and the germline ends lie 10 bases apart. CDR1 MNHEY and CDR2 SVGAGI are derived from the germline V gene. The specimen was PBMCs. This TCR came from a woman aged 45-59 years in good health and CMV-seronegative. The rearranged segments are TRBV6-5 and TRBJ1-5, with no confident D gene call. The DNA is TGTGCCAGCCGGGATTTCGGCAATCAGCCCCAGCATTTT. Translated, this gives CASRDFGNQPQHF.